This entry concerns a single T cell receptor (beta chain). No antigen is known for it. V was pared by 5 bases and J by 3 bases, with 4 bases of the junction left unmatched. Germline CDR1 reads GTSNPN; CDR2 reads SVGIG (reference sequence). There are 12 residues in the CDR3. This sample is part of a study of cytomegalovirus exposure and HLA in healthy donors. Study-wide points: Association of a missense DCLRE1C variant with TCR beta V- and J-gene trimming was reported in a later analysis. About 90% or about 30% of the time was how often most TCR beta V segments were productive, according to an earlier analysis. Immune exposure information available was restricted to CMV serostatus. The classifier was said to identify cytomegalovirus status with high specificity and sensitivity.

It was with 60 Vbeta and 13 Jbeta primers that the PCR ran. Only in-frame clones appear in the TCRdb table, and some are missing; sequencing was by immunoSEQ multiplex PCR. This repertoire shows 100,000 to 150,000 clones, 73% found once; its top ten account for 4.8%. V and J are TRBV30 and TRBJ2-7; TRBD2 agrees at 7 bases. The TCR comes from a man in his sixties in good health and CMV-seropositive. Sequencing was carried out using PBMCs. Written as DNA, the CDR3 is TGTGCCTGGGGACTAGTCTTCTACGAGCAGTACTTC. Translated, it gives CAWGLVFYEQYF.